This paragraph reports one TCR beta chain. This receptor's antigen is unknown. The input lacks base qualities; no much larger clone sits a single base away. The entire amount of isolated RNA was reverse transcribed using the High Capacity cDNA Reverse Transcription Kit, so the sequenced TCRB transcripts were expressed ones. Deep immunoSEQ sequencing was performed on naive, central memory and regulatory T cell samples, with an average of around 3.5 million total reads per sample. Sorted cells were lysed in RLT buffer and RNA was extracted with DNase-treated RNeasy Micro or Mini kits, depending on cell number. To prevent cross-contamination, each cell subset was processed individually, whereas patient and healthy donor samples were processed jointly. The immunoSEQ multiplex PCR was used to amplify TCRB sequences from cDNA, yielding 87-bp fragments that span the CDR3 region. Sequencing of the amplicons was performed on the Illumina HiSeq platform. Turning to the authors' computational methods: Synthetic template baselines were used to correct PCR bias computationally, reads within Hamming distance 2 were collapsed, and singletons that could not be merged were discarded. By aligning reads against IMGT, V, D and J genes, CDR3 length, and insertions or deletions at six rearrangement sites were assigned. Within each subset, clonotype counts were normalized to sorted cell number, after which true diversity and Gini coefficients were computed with the tcR R package. The overlap coefficient, calculated on TCRB nucleotide sequences, was used to measure repertoire sharing. The table was pulled from immuneACCESS by TCRdb, which kept in-frame rearrangements only. Such tables lose some clones; where checked, under half of the loss comes from unresolved V genes, and the rest has no known cause. V, J and clone size are taken as reported in that table, and D and trimming were inferred from the DNA itself. This sample is represented by roughly 100,000 clones; roughly 28% of them were singletons. The leading ten clones occupy 0.5% to 0.6% of the sample.

This entry belongs to a study of beta chain features in type 1 diabetes (dated by TCRdb to the late 2010s). As for the study more broadly: Patients and healthy donors did not differ in mean age, gender distribution, total cell number or subset yield. The study compared TCRB repertoires of sorted circulating CD4+ T cell subsets between recently diagnosed type 1 diabetes patients and matched healthy donors. Regulatory and stem cell-like memory subsets were isolated from only 8 patients and roughly 8 healthy donors, whereas naive and central memory subsets came from all 30 or so donors. A total of some 100,000,000 sorted cells were examined across all samples, and the number of cells per subset was strongly correlated with RNA yield.

From each donor, a single peripheral blood sample of 100 to 150 mL on average was drawn into heparinised tubes. Using a panel that included CD45RO, CCR7, CD25, CD127, CD95 and CD27, naive, central memory, regulatory and stem cell-like memory CD4+ T cells were sorted on a BD FACSAria II. A purity above 95% was achieved for all sorted populations. Right away, PBMCs were isolated by Lymphoprep density gradient centrifugation and were stained directly, with no culture step. So that batch effects would be minimized, each experiment stained and sorted samples in pairs, pairing one healthy donor with one patient. The germline V gene yields SQVTM for CDR1 and ANQGSEA for CDR2. The junction shows trimming of 7 bases on V and 1 base on J, and the gene matches do not reach 7 bases of it. Its CDR3 holds 14 amino acids, cysteine through phenylalanine. Just the 42-base CDR3 DNA is kept, in frame starting at base 1.

Findings and caveats that apply to the study as a whole: Only small numbers of individuals were included in the HLA sub-analyses, which left unresolved whether HLA type had any influence on TCRB rearrangement. The naive, central memory and regulatory TCRB repertoires appeared to resemble one another more closely among patients than among healthy donors. Patients with type 1 diabetes made fewer insertions and deleted more nucleotides at VDJ recombination sites, implying thymic rearrangement abnormalities. Because cDNA was sequenced instead of genomic DNA, activated cells with high expression could be over-represented, although the groups did not differ in activation or CD3 levels. Type 1 diabetes patients showed a moderate but significant shortening of TCRB CDR3 length in all four CD4+ subsets. Shorter templates might have been favored by PCR, but patient and control samples were amplified and corrected together, so both groups would have been affected equally by any skew.

Specimen: central memory CD4+ T cells from blood. This clonotype was sampled from a woman under 30 with type 1 diabetes. The chain links TRBV29-1 with TRBJ1-3, with 7 central nucleotides matching TRBD1. The CDR3 loop reads CSGRFRGSGNTIYF. The DNA sequence is as follows: TGCAGCGGCCGGTTCAGGGGGTCTGGAAACACCATATATTTT.